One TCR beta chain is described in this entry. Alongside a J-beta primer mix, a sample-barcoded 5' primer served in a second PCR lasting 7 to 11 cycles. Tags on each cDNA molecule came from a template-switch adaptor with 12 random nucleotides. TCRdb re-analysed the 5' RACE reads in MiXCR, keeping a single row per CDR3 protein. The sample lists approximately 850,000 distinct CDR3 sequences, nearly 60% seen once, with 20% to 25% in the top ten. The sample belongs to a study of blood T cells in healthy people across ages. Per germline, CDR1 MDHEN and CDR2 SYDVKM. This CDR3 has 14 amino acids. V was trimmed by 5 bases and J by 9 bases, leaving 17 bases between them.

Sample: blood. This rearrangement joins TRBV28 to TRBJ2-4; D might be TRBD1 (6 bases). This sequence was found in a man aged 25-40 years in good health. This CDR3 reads CASSPPGDRGIQYF. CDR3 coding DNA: TGTGCCAGCAGTCCACCAGGGGATCGGGGCATTCAGTACTTC.